Listed below are T cell receptor beta chains from one sample, sequenced in a study of T cells in tuberculosis. TCRdb's copy holds only in-frame clones and misses some; the assay was immunoSEQ multiplex PCR. The sample includes approximately 35,000 clones, just over 90% of them seen just once. Here the sequenced sample was PBMCs, taken at tuberculosis diagnosis. The receptors were sampled from an adult with tuberculosis. Some clones in this sample may be carry-over from other donors' samples. Each CDR3 is given with its conserved first and last residue. A D gene is named only where the DNA matches it firmly. Part of the rows lack a size; the others show once, few, many or a class for expanded clones.

j_call | d_call | clone_size | v_call | cdr3_nt | cdr3_aa
TRBJ2-2 | TRBD2 | - | TRBV4-1 | TGCGCCAGCAGCCACGGACTAGCGGGGGGCGGAAACACCGGGGAGCTGTTTTTT | CASSHGLAGGGNTGELFF
TRBJ2-1 | TRBD1 | - | TRBV5-4 | TGTGCCAGCAGCTTGCGGCAGGGGGCCCACAATGAGCAGTTCTTC | CASSLRQGAHNEQFF
TRBJ2-7 | - | - | TRBV13 | TGTGCCAGCAGCCCGCAGCGGGCTCTCTACGAGCAGTACTTC | CASSPQRALYEQYF
TRBJ2-1 | - | - | TRBV11-3 | TGTGCCAGCAGCTTAGGTCTTGGGGCCTCCTACAATGAGCAGTTCTTC | CASSLGLGASYNEQFF
TRBJ2-3 | TRBD1 | - | TRBV5-1 | TGCGCCAGCAGCTTGCAAGGGACAGGGAACACAGATACGCAGTATTTT | CASSLQGTGNTDTQYF
TRBJ2-7 | - | - | TRBV5-5 | TGTGCCAGCAGCCTTTCCCAGGGGACCTACGAGCAGTACTTC | CASSLSQGTYEQYF
TRBJ1-2 | TRBD1 | once | TRBV19 | TGTGCCAGTAGTATAGAGGGACAGGGGGCAGGCGGCTACACCTTC | CASSIEGQGAGGYTF
TRBJ1-5 | - | - | TRBV10-2 | TGCGCCAGCAGTGAGGAGGGGCCCCAGCATTTT | CASSEEGPQHF
TRBJ2-5 | TRBD2 | - | TRBV9 | TGTGCCAGCAGCGTAGAGGCGGGGGGCCAAGAGACCCAGTACTTC | CASSVEAGGQETQYF
TRBJ1-2 | TRBD1 | - | TRBV5-4 | TGTGCCAGCAGCGGGACCGGGACAGGCGGTGGCTACACCTTC | CASSGTGTGGGYTF
TRBJ2-1 | TRBD2 | - | TRBV19 | TGTGCCAGTAGTAGGACTAGCAGGCACAATGAGCAGTTCTTC | CASSRTSRHNEQFF
TRBJ1-5 | - | - | TRBV6-1 | TGTGCCAGCAGTGAAGCGGGGCAGCAAAATCAGCCCCAGCATTTT | CASSEAGQQNQPQHF
TRBJ2-3 | TRBD2 | - | TRBV5-3 | TGTGCCAGAAGCCATGAGCGGGGGGACACAGATACGCAGTATTTT | CARSHERGDTDTQYF
TRBJ1-2 | TRBD1 | - | TRBV10-3 | TGTGCCATCAGTGAGCGTCAGGGGGCGCCTGCTAACTATGGCTACACCTTC | CAISERQGAPANYGYTF
TRBJ2-1 | TRBD2 | once | TRBV4-1 | TGCGCCAGCAGCCAAGATATCGGCGGGGGGCGTTATGAGCAGTTCTTC | CASSQDIGGGRYEQFF
TRBJ2-3 | - | few | TRBV5-1 | TGCGCCAGCAGCTTGGATGGCGAGAGGGGCACAGATACGCAGTATTTT | CASSLDGERGTDTQYF
TRBJ2-1 | - | - | TRBV6-6 | TGTGCCAGCAGTTACCCTTACTCCTACAATGAGCAGTTCTTC | CASSYPYSYNEQFF
TRBJ2-2 | - | - | TRBV7-2 | TGTGCCAGTGCGACAGTTCAAAACACCGGGGAGCTGTTTTTT | CASATVQNTGELFF
TRBJ1-2 | TRBD1 | - | TRBV19 | TGTGCCAGTAGTCCACGGGACAGGGGCCTCTATGGCTACACCTTC | CASSPRDRGLYGYTF
TRBJ1-2 | - | - | TRBV6-5 | TGTGCCAGCAGTTACGCCACAGGGAGCTATGGCTACACCTTC | CASSYATGSYGYTF
TRBJ1-6 | - | once | TRBV7-2 | TGTGCCAGCAGCTTAGGCAGGGAGGTTCGGAATTCACCCCTCCACTTT | CASSLGREVRNSPLHF
TRBJ2-1 | TRBD1 | once | TRBV19 | TGTGCCAGTAGTAGACCTACCGGGACAGGGCACAATGAGCAGTTCTTC | CASSRPTGTGHNEQFF
TRBJ2-1 | TRBD2 | - | TRBV6-5 | TGTGCCAGCAGTTTAGCGGGGGGGTATAATGAGCAGTTCTTC | CASSLAGGYNEQFF
TRBJ2-3 | TRBD2 | - | TRBV11-2 | TGTGCCAGCAGCTTAGAATCGGGGGGTCAGAATACGCAGTATTTT | CASSLESGGQNTQYF
TRBJ2-7 | - | - | TRBV7-8 | TGTGCCAGCAGCTCCGGCGGAGGTCGCTCCTACGAGCAGTACTTC | CASSSGGGRSYEQYF
TRBJ1-5 | - | - | TRBV20-1 | TGCAGTACGACAGAAACCCAGCCCCAGCATTTT | CSTTETQPQHF
TRBJ1-1 | - | - | TRBV6-5 | TGTGCCAGCGCCACTCAGGTGAACACTGAAGCTTTCTTT | CASATQVNTEAFF
TRBJ2-3 | TRBD2 | - | TRBV19 | TGTGCCAGTAGTCGGGAAGGTCTAGCGGGGGGGCTTGGACGAGATACGCAGTATTTT | CASSREGLAGGLGRDTQYF
TRBJ2-3 | - | - | TRBV4-1 | TGCGCCAGCAGCCAAGTATCAGGGACGCAGTATTTT | CASSQVSGTQYF
TRBJ2-3 | - | - | TRBV9 | TGTGCCAGCAGCGTAGCGAGGGTACAAGGAGATACGCAGTATTTT | CASSVARVQGDTQYF
TRBJ2-7 | - | - | TRBV18 | TGTGCCAGCTCACCCAGGGAAAAGATCTACGAGCAGTACTTC | CASSPREKIYEQYF
TRBJ1-2 | - | - | TRBV5-5 | TGTGCCAGCAGCTTCCGTACTGTTCCCTTGGATGGCTACACCTTC | CASSFRTVPLDGYTF
TRBJ1-1 | TRBD1 | - | TRBV5-5 | TGTGCCAGCAGCTTGTCCCCGGGACAGGGATCGTCTGAAGCTTTCTTT | CASSLSPGQGSSEAFF
TRBJ1-2 | - | - | TRBV6-4 | TGTGCCAGCAGTGACAGCCCCAACTATGGCTACACCTTC | CASSDSPNYGYTF
TRBJ2-7 | - | - | TRBV5-4 | TGTGCCAGCAGCTTGGGATCAGGGACCTACGAGCAGTACTTC | CASSLGSGTYEQYF
TRBJ2-1 | TRBD2 | - | TRBV27 | TGTGCCAGCAGTTTAGGTCGGGGGGGCCGCGATGAGCAGTTCTTC | CASSLGRGGRDEQFF
TRBJ1-5 | - | - | TRBV27 | TGTGCCACCGGGAGAGGCAATCAGCCCCAGCATTTT | CATGRGNQPQHF
TRBJ1-6 | - | - | TRBV7-6 | TGTGCCAGCAGCAGAGACAGATTCGGGTATAATTCACCCCTCCACTTT | CASSRDRFGYNSPLHF
TRBJ2-7 | TRBD2 | - | TRBV6-5 | TGTGCCAGCAGTTACTCGGGGGGGTTCTCCTACGAGCAGTACTTC | CASSYSGGFSYEQYF
TRBJ1-5 | - | - | TRBV7-2 | TGTGCCAGCAGCCCCCAAGTGGGGGGAGGTCAGCCCCAGCATTTT | CASSPQVGGGQPQHF
TRBJ1-1 | - | - | TRBV6-5 | TGTGCCAGCAGTTACGGGCGGGGAAGACTGAACACTGAAGCTTTCTTT | CASSYGRGRLNTEAFF
TRBJ1-1 | TRBD1 | - | TRBV19 | TGTGCCAGTAGTGACAGGGGATACACTGAAGCTTTCTTT | CASSDRGYTEAFF
TRBJ1-5 | - | - | TRBV4-1 | TGCGCCAGCAGCCAAACACAGGGTTTTGTGAATCAGCCCCAGCATTTT | CASSQTQGFVNQPQHF
TRBJ1-3 | - | - | TRBV25-1 | TGTGCCAGCAGTGGCCCTGGAGTCCGCTCTGGAAACACCATATATTTT | CASSGPGVRSGNTIYF
TRBJ2-1 | TRBD1 | - | TRBV15 | TGTGCCACCAGGGGGACAGGGTTCCCCTTTTTGCTGGGGCAGTTCTTC | CATRGTGFPFLLGQFF
TRBJ2-7 | TRBD1 | - | TRBV5-1 | TGCGCCAGCAGCCTGGAAGGGACAGGGGGTGGCGAGCAGTACTTC | CASSLEGTGGGEQYF
TRBJ2-7 | - | - | TRBV5-1 | TGCGCCAGCAGCTTGGAGGGGAGGATCTTGGACGAGCAGTACTTC | CASSLEGRILDEQYF
TRBJ2-3 | TRBD1 | - | TRBV19 | TGTGCCAGTACCCCGGGACAGGGGACCTCAGATACGCAGTATTTT | CASTPGQGTSDTQYF
TRBJ1-1 | - | once | TRBV7-2 | TGTGCCAGCAGCTTACAGTTGAACACTGAAGCTTTCTTT | CASSLQLNTEAFF
TRBJ2-3 | - | - | TRBV15 | TGTGCCACCAACTCCGGACAGTCCCTCACAGATACGCAGTATTTT | CATNSGQSLTDTQYF
TRBJ1-2 | TRBD1 | - | TRBV10-2 | TGCGCCAGCAGGGACAGGTCGATCTATGGCTACACCTTC | CASRDRSIYGYTF
TRBJ2-3 | TRBD1 | - | TRBV9 | TGTGCCAGCAGCGGCGACAGGGGGCTAACAGATACGCAGTATTTT | CASSGDRGLTDTQYF
TRBJ1-6 | - | - | TRBV30 | TGTGCCTGGAGTAGACAGCATAATAATTCACCCCTCCACTTT | CAWSRQHNNSPLHF
TRBJ2-7 | - | - | TRBV27 | TGTGCCAGCAGTTTTGGCAGGGGGGCCGAGCAGTACTTC | CASSFGRGAEQYF
TRBJ2-1 | TRBD2 | - | TRBV7-8 | TGTGCCAGCAGCTTAGTAGGTCGGGGGGGAGTCAATGAGCAGTTCTTC | CASSLVGRGGVNEQFF
TRBJ2-5 | - | once | TRBV5-1 | TGCGCCAGCAGCTTATACAGAAACGGAGAGACCCAGTACTTC | CASSLYRNGETQYF
TRBJ1-1 | - | once | TRBV18 | TGTGCCAGCTCCCTGGGACAGAACACTGAAGCTTTCTTT | CASSLGQNTEAFF
TRBJ2-3 | TRBD2 | - | TRBV19 | TGTGCCAGTAGGGGCCCTAGCGGGGGGGCAGATACGCAGTATTTT | CASRGPSGGADTQYF
TRBJ1-4 | - | - | TRBV9 | TGTGCCAGCAGCGTATCGGGTGAAAAACTGTTTTTT | CASSVSGEKLFF